This T cell receptor beta chain originates from a study of cytomegalovirus exposure and HLA in healthy donors. Study context: There were 90 million to 130 million unique TCR beta sequences, drawn from approximately 180 million T cells, in an earlier analysis.

Vbeta (60) and Jbeta (13) primers were used in the PCR. Libraries were prepared by immunoSEQ multiplex PCR; TCRdb keeps only in-frame clonotypes and omits some of them. The sample carries about 130,000 clones, approximately 82% recorded once. This CDR3 has 17 residues. V lost 6 bases, J lost 0 bases, and 7 bases stayed unmatched. CDR1 is SGHRS, CDR2 YFSETQ, per germline. Sequencing was carried out using PBMCs. The chain is built from TRBV5-1 and TRBJ2-6, with TRBD1 matching 9 bases. The TCR comes from a man aged 50 or older in good health and CMV-seronegative. The CDR3 sequence: CASMPGQGSSGANVLTF. The CDR3, as DNA: TGCGCCAGCATGCCGGGACAGGGAAGCTCTGGGGCCAACGTCCTGACTTTC.